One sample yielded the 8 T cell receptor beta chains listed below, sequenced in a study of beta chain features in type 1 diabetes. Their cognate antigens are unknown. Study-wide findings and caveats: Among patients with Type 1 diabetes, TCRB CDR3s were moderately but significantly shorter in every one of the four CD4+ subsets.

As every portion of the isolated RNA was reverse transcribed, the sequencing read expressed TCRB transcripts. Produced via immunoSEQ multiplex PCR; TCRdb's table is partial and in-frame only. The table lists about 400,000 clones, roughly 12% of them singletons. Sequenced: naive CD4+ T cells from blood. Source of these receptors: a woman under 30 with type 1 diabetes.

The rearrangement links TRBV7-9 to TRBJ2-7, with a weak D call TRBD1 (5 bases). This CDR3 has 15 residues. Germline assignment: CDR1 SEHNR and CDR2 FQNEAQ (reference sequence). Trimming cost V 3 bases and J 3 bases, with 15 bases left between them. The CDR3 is CASSFGRVLLYEQYF. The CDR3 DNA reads TGTGCCAGCAGCTTCGGCAGGGTCCTTCTCTACGAGCAGTACTTC.

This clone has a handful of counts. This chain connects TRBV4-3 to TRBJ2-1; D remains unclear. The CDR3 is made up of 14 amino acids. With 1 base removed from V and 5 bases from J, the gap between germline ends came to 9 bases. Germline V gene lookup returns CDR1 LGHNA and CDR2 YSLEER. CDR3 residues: CASSQVPFDNEQFF. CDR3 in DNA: TGCGCCAGCAGCCAAGTTCCATTTGACAATGAGCAGTTCTTC.

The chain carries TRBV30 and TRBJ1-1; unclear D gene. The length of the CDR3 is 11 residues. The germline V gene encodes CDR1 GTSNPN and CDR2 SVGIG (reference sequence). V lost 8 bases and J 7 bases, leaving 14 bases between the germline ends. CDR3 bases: TGTGCCGGAGGCTCGGGCCTTGAAGCTTTCTTT. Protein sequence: CAGGSGLEAFF. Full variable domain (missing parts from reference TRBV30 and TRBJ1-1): SQTIHQWPATLVQPVGSPLSLECTVEGTSNPNLYWYRQAAGRGLQLLFYSVGIGQISSEVPQNLSASRPQDRQFILSSKKLLLSDSGFYLCAGGSGLEAFFGQGTRLTVV.

CDR3 sequence reads: CSVDSSGANVLTF. CDR3 DNA: TGCAGCGTGGACAGCTCTGGGGCCAACGTCCTGACTTTC. The chain has TRBV29-1 and TRBJ2-6; D is possibly TRBD1 (6 bases). The CDR3 consists of 13 residues. Germline V CDR1 and CDR2: SQVTM, ANQGSEA. Trimming left V 6 bases short and J 0 bases short, with 6 bases between.

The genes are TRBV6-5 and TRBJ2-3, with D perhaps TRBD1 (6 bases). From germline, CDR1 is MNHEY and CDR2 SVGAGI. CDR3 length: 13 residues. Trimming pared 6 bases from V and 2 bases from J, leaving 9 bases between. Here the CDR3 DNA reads TGTGCCAGCAGGGACAGAATCACAGATACGCAGTATTTT. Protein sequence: CASRDRITDTQYF.

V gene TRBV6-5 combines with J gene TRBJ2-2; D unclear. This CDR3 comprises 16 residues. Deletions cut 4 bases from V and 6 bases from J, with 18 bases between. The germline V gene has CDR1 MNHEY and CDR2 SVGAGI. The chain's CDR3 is CASSSLQQVPPGELFF. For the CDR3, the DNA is TGTGCCAGCAGTTCCCTCCAGCAGGTCCCCCCCGGGGAGCTGTTTTTT.

For the CDR3, the DNA is TGTGCCAGCAGAACCGGGACACCCGAAGCCAAAAACATTCAGTACTTC. Encoded protein: CASRTGTPEAKNIQYF. The V gene is TRBV2, the J gene TRBJ2-4, with D maybe TRBD1 (6 bases). The CDR3 spans 16 residues. Germline CDR1 SNHLY, CDR2 FYNNEI. The V end lost 6 bases, the J end lost 0 bases, and 15 bases lay between the germline ends.

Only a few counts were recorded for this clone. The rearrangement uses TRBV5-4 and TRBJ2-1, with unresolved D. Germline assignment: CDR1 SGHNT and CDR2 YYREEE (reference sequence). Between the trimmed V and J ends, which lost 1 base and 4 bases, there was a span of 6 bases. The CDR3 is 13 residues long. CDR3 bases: TGTGCCAGCAGCTTGTCTAGTTACAATGAGCAGTTCTTC. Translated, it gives CASSLSSYNEQFF.